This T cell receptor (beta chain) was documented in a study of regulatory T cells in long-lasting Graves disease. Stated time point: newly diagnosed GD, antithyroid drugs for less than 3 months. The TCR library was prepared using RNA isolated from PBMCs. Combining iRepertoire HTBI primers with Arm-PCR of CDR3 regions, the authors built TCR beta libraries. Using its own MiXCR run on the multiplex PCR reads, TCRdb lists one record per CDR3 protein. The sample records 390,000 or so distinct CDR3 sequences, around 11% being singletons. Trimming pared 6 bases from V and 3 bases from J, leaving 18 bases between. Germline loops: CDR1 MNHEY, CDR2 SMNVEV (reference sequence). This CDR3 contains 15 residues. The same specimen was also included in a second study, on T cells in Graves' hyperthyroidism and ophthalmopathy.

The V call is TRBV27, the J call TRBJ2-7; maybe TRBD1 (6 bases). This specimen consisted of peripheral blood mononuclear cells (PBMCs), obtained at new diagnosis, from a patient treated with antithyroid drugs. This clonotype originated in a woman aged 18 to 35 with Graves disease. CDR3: CASRIQGTPYYEQYF. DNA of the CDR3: TGTGCCAGCAGAATACAGGGAACCCCGTACTACGAGCAGTACTTC.